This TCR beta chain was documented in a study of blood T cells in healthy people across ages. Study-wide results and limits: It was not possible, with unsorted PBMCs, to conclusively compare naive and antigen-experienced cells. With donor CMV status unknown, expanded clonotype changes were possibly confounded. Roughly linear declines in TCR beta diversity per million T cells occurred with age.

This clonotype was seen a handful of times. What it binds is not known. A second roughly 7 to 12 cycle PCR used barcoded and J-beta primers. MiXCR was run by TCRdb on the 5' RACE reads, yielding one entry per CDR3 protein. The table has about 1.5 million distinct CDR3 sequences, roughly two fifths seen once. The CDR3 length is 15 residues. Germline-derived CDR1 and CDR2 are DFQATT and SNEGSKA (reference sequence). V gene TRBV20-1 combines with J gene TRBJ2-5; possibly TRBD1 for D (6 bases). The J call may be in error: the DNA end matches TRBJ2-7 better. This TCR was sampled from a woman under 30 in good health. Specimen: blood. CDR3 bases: TGCAGTGCTGTTCCCGGGACACCTTCAGCCCACGAGCAGTACTTC. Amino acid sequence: CSAVPGTPSAHEQYF.